This T cell receptor (beta chain) derives from a study of cytomegalovirus exposure and HLA in healthy donors. Germline-derived CDR1 and CDR2 are PRHDT and FYEKMQ (reference sequence). Trimming took 2 bases from V and 9 from J; bases not matched to a gene: 12. The CDR3 totals 15 residues. In the case of this clone: Its cognate antigen is unknown.

The primer mix had 60 Vbeta and 13 Jbeta primers. Libraries were prepared by immunoSEQ multiplex PCR; TCRdb keeps only in-frame clonotypes and omits some of them. The profile shows about 73,000 clones, about 81% of them singletons. Study observations and caveats: The majority of CMV-associated TCR beta chains were reported as apparently HLA-restricted in a later analysis. A later analysis found TCR association rates differed by HLA locus, highest for DRB1 and lowest for HLA-C.

Unrecorded immune exposures were likely, despite nominal health at sampling. This sequence originates from a man aged 65-85 years in good health and CMV-seronegative. V is TRBV13 and J is TRBJ2-7, with 8 bases that match TRBD1. The sequenced material came from PBMCs. CDR3 in DNA: TGTGCCAGCAGCTTAACGACAGGGGCTACGTCTTTGCAGTACTTC. Amino acid sequence: CASSLTTGATSLQYF.